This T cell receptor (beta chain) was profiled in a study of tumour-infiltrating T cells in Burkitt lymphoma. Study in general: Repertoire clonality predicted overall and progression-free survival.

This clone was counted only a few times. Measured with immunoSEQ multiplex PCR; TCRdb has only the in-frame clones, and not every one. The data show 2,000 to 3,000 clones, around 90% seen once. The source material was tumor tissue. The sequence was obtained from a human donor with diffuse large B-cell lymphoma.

The CDR3 bases are TGTGCCAGCAGTTTACAGGGTCACGGCTACACCTTC. Encoded protein: CASSLQGHGYTF. This chain uses TRBV11-1 with TRBJ1-2, with D tentatively TRBD1 (6 bases). The CDR3 consists of 12 residues. Germline CDR1 and CDR2: SGHAT and FQDESV (reference sequence). Trimming pared 6 bases from V and 8 bases from J, leaving 13 bases between.